Following are 23 T cell receptor beta chains from one sample sequenced in a study of shared clonotypes between healthy human individuals. Repertoires were generated with immunoSEQ multiplex PCR, while TCRdb's copy carries only in-frame clones and drops some. The sample records millions of clones, around nine tenths being singletons. The sequenced sample consisted of naive CD4+ T cells sorted from blood. This sample's subset: CD45RA+ positively selected. The receptors derive from a man younger than 30 in good health.

The chain is built from TRBV4-1 and TRBJ2-1; the D call may be TRBD1 or TRBD2 (6 bases each). Trimming removed 4 bases from V and 6 bases from J, with 13 bases in between. Germline V gives CDR1 MGHRA, CDR2 YSYEKL. The CDR3 extends over 14 amino acids. CDR3 sequence: CASSPGADSNEQFF. As DNA, the CDR3 is TGCGCCAGCAGCCCGGGGGCAGATAGCAATGAGCAGTTCTTC.

The rearrangement uses TRBV10-3 and TRBJ2-5; D remains unclear. The CDR3 spans 16 residues. From germline, CDR1 is ENHRY and CDR2 SYGVKD. V was trimmed by 0 bases and J by 1 base, leaving 12 bases between them. The CDR3 loop reads CAISESQAYSQETQYF. CDR3 DNA: TGTGCCATCAGTGAGTCGCAGGCCTATTCCCAAGAGACCCAGTACTTC.

This chain uses TRBV30 with TRBJ2-1, with 7 bases matching TRBD2. V lost 0 bases, J lost 7 bases, and 9 bases stayed unmatched. This CDR3 contains 15 residues. CDR1 GTSNPN and CDR2 SVGIG come from the germline V gene (reference sequence). CDR3: CAWSVRAGVRNEQFF. The CDR3 nucleotides read TGTGCCTGGAGTGTTAGGGCGGGAGTGAGGAATGAGCAGTTCTTC.

CDR3 sequence reads: CASSALAGTSTDTQYF. The CDR3 nucleotides read TGTGCCAGCAGCGCCCTAGCGGGGACTAGCACAGATACGCAGTATTTT. This sequence joins TRBV5-6 and TRBJ2-3, with 9 nucleotides matching TRBD2. This CDR3 comprises 16 residues. The ends lost 4 bases at V and 0 bases at J; junction bases unmatched: 6. Looked up from germline, CDR1 is SGHDT and CDR2 is YYEEEE.

The chain joins TRBV6-1 to TRBJ2-4; D might be TRBD2 (6 bases). From germline, CDR1 is MNHNS and CDR2 SASEGT. V lost 8 bases, J lost 8 bases, and 13 bases lay in between. The CDR3 has 12 residues. The CDR3 spells CASGPGGYIQYF. CDR3 DNA: TGTGCCAGCGGGCCCGGGGGATACATTCAGTACTTC.

The genes are TRBV5-6 and TRBJ1-1, with TRBD1 matching 8 bases. CDR3 length: 14 residues. V was pared by 7 bases and J by 1 base, with 6 bases of the junction left unmatched. Germline V gene lookup returns CDR1 SGHDT and CDR2 YYEEEE. The CDR3 spells CASDPGTGNTEAFF. The CDR3 DNA is TGTGCCAGCGACCCCGGGACAGGGAACACTGAAGCTTTCTTT. Combining the CDR3 with reference TRBV5-6 and TRBJ1-1 gives the whole variable domain DAGVTQSPTHLIKTRGQQVTLRCSPKSGHDTVSWYQQALGQGPQFIFQYYEEEERQRGNFPDRFSGHQFPNYSSELNVNALLLGDSALYLCASDPGTGNTEAFFGQGTRLTVV.

Concerning this clone itself: Its ends do not fully match the called genes, so a read error is possible. This chain connects TRBV7-7 to TRBJ1-1; TRBD1 is a possible D gene (5 bases). The germline gives CDR1 SSHAT, CDR2 FNYEAQ (reference sequence). This CDR3 contains 13 residues. The DNA of the CDR3 is TGTGCTAGCAACTTCAGGGAGAACACTGAAGCTTTCTTT. Protein: CASNFRENTEAFF.

The chain has TRBV7-2 and TRBJ2-7; D gene unclear. The CDR3 runs 12 residues. Trimming stripped 4 bases from V and 4 bases from J, with 8 bases between. Looked up from germline, CDR1 is SGHTA and CDR2 is FQGNSA. The CDR3 nucleotides read TGTGCCAGCAGCTCCAATCAATACGAGCAGTACTTC. This sequence encodes CASSSNQYEQYF.

This clone was recorded only once. The chain carries TRBV2 and TRBJ1-6; 10 bases align to TRBD1. The CDR3 contains 13 residues. CDR1 and CDR2 from the germline V gene are SNHLY and FYNNEI. V lost 6 bases to trimming and J lost 9 bases; unmatched junction nucleotides: 2. CDR3 sequence (DNA): TGTGCCAGCAGCAGGGACAGGGGTTCACCCCTCCACTTT. Its translation: CASSRDRGSPLHF.

J is TRBJ2-7 and V is TRBV28, with TRBD1 as a possible D gene (6 bases). The CDR3 has 16 amino acids. Deletions cut 5 bases from V and 6 bases from J, with 23 bases between. Germline V gene sequence: CDR1 MDHEN, CDR2 SYDVKM. CDR3 coding DNA: TGTGCCAGCAGTCGTCGGTACGTCAGGGGCCCGATCGAGCAGTACTTC. Protein product: CASSRRYVRGPIEQYF.

The chain employs TRBV19 and TRBJ2-7, with TRBD2 matching 8 bases. Germline-derived CDR1 and CDR2 are LNHDA and SQIVND (reference sequence). The CDR3 has 13 residues. V was pared by 8 bases and J by 2 bases, with 5 bases of the junction left unmatched. Here the CDR3 DNA reads TGTGCCAGTGGACTAGCCACTACCTACGAGCAGTACTTC. It encodes CASGLATTYEQYF. The complete variable domain, with remaining parts taken from reference TRBV19 and TRBJ2-7, reads DGGITQSPKYLFRKEGQNVTLSCEQNLNHDAMYWYRQDPGQGLRLIYYSQIVNDFQKGDIAEGYSVSREKKESFPLTVTSAQKNPTAFYLCASGLATTYEQYFGPGTRLTVT.

The rearrangement joins TRBV5-1 to TRBJ2-3; the match to TRBD1 covers 10 bases. Germline trimming cut 5 bases from V and 4 bases from J; bases unmatched to any gene: 4. The V gene's germline CDR1 is SGHRS and CDR2 YFSETQ. The CDR3 length is 14 residues. The chain's CDR3 is CASRGTGASDTQYF. CDR3 nucleotide sequence: TGCGCCAGCAGGGGGACAGGGGCTTCAGATACGCAGTATTTT.

Regarding this clone: Other DNA sequences from this sample encode an identical CDR3 as well. This chain's CDR3 is CASSRGATNEKLFF. In DNA, the CDR3 is TGTGCCAGCAGCAGAGGGGCAACTAATGAAAAACTGTTTTTT. The V call is TRBV6-5, the J call TRBJ1-4, with D perhaps TRBD1 (5 bases). Per the germline V gene, CDR1 is MNHEY and CDR2 is SVGAGI. V was pared by 6 bases and J by 0 bases, with 8 bases between. The CDR3 loop spans 14 amino acids.

V gene TRBV27 combines with J gene TRBJ1-2; 10 bases fit TRBD1. Trimming cost V 6 bases and J 7 bases; bases outside gene matches: 11. This CDR3 is 15 amino acids long. CDR1 and CDR2 (germline): MNHEY, SMNVEV (reference sequence). DNA for the CDR3: TGTGCCAGCAGCAAGGGACAGGGGTTTCCACCTGGCTACACCTTC. This encodes CASSKGQGFPPGYTF.

This chain connects TRBV5-6 to TRBJ2-3; 11 nucleotides align to TRBD2. The CDR3 spans 18 residues. The trim removed 6 bases at V and 3 bases at J, leaving 15 bases unmatched. Germline CDR1 reads SGHDT; CDR2 reads YYEEEE. The CDR3 here is CASTSLAGDTFRTDTQYF. The CDR3 region has the DNA TGTGCCAGCACCTCACTAGCGGGGGACACCTTTAGGACAGATACGCAGTATTTT.

This sequence joins TRBV30 and TRBJ2-5; 8 bases map to TRBD2. J lost 5 bases, V lost 3 bases, and 11 bases had no gene match. This CDR3 is 15 amino acids long. Germline assignment: CDR1 GTSNPN and CDR2 SVGIG (reference sequence). CDR3 nucleotides: TGTGCCTGGAGCCCGGGAGGGGGGGCTGCCGAGACCCAGTACTTC. The encoded protein is CAWSPGGGAAETQYF. Filled out from reference TRBV30 and TRBJ2-5, the complete variable domain reads SQTIHQWPATLVQPVGSPLSLECTVEGTSNPNLYWYRQAAGRGLQLLFYSVGIGQISSEVPQNLSASRPQDRQFILSSKKLLLSDSGFYLCAWSPGGGAAETQYFGPGTRLLVL.

This rearrangement joins TRBV7-9 to TRBJ2-3; tentative D call: TRBD2 (5 bases). Germline V gene data show CDR1 as SEHNR and CDR2 as FQNEAQ (reference sequence). Trimming cost V 0 bases and J 2 bases, with 9 bases left between them. This CDR3 contains 15 residues. The CDR3 DNA is TGTGCCAGCAGCTTAGCCCTAGCCCCCACAGATACGCAGTATTTT. It translates to CASSLALAPTDTQYF.

The J gene is TRBJ1-2, the V gene TRBV5-4; possibly TRBD1 for D (5 bases). V gave up 5 bases and J gave up 3 bases, with 11 bases separating them. CDR1 is SGHNT, CDR2 YYREEE, per germline (reference sequence). The CDR3 extends over 13 amino acids. The CDR3 DNA sequence: TGTGCCAGCAGACTTACAGGCGACTATGGCTACACCTTC. It encodes CASRLTGDYGYTF.

In the case of this clone: The sample has other DNA sequences that encode this CDR3 too. This chain links TRBV5-1 with TRBJ2-2; D is ambiguous. The V and J ends lost 0 bases and 1 base respectively, with 7 bases between them. CDR3 length: 15 residues. CDR1 and CDR2 from the germline V gene are SGHRS and YFSETQ. CDR3 nucleotides: TGCGCCAGCAGCTTGGAGGGCGAGAACACCGGGGAGCTGTTTTTT. It translates to CASSLEGENTGELFF. The full variable domain, in which reference TRBV5-1 and TRBJ2-2 provide the parts outside the CDR3, is KAGVTQTPRYLIKTRGQQVTLSCSPISGHRSVSWYQQTPGQGLQFLFEYFSETQRNKGNFPGRFSGRQFSNSRSEMNVSTLELGDSALYLCASSLEGENTGELFFGEGSRLTVL.

The rearrangement joins TRBV15 to TRBJ1-1; D is ambiguous. The CDR3 runs to 14 residues. From germline, CDR1 is LNHNV and CDR2 YYDKDF (reference sequence). V was trimmed by 3 bases and J by 0 bases, leaving 8 bases between them. The CDR3 sequence: CATSSHGVNTEAFF. CDR3 bases: TGTGCCACCAGCAGTCACGGGGTGAACACTGAAGCTTTCTTT.

Note on this clone: At the DNA level, this CDR3 is encoded by other sequences in the same sample as well. The chain carries TRBV9 and TRBJ2-5, with a weak D call TRBD2 (7 bases). V dropped 1 base and J dropped 2 bases, with 12 bases sitting between them. CDR1 is SGDLS and CDR2 is YYNGEE in the germline V gene. The CDR3 is 15 residues long. Written as DNA, the CDR3 is TGTGCCAGCAGCGTATTGGGGGGGCCGCAAGAGACCCAGTACTTC. It codes for CASSVLGGPQETQYF.

This clone was counted a single time. Other DNA sequences in this sample translate to the same CDR3. The chain combines TRBV5-1 with TRBJ1-1; D is unresolved. Per the germline V gene, CDR1 is SGHRS and CDR2 is YFSETQ. Trimming took 0 bases from V and 2 from J, leaving 8 bases between them. The CDR3 consists of 14 residues. CDR3 sequence: CASSLAVGNTEAFF. The CDR3 bases are TGCGCCAGCAGCTTGGCCGTAGGAAACACTGAAGCTTTCTTT.

J is TRBJ2-5 and V is TRBV6-1; D unresolved. Germline V gives CDR1 MNHNS, CDR2 SASEGT. The CDR3 covers 16 residues. Trimming stripped 2 bases from V and 1 base from J, with 14 bases between. The CDR3 spells CASSESLGHRQETQYF. The DNA for the CDR3 is TGTGCCAGCAGTGAAAGTTTAGGGCACCGCCAAGAGACCCAGTACTTC.